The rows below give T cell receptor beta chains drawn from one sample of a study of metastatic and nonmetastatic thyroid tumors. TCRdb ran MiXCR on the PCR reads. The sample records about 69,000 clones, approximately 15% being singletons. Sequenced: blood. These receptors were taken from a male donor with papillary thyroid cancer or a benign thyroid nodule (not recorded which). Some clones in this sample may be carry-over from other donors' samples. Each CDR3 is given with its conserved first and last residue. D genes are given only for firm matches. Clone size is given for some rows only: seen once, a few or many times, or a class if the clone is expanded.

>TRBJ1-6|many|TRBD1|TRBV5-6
CASSVQGQPYNSPLHF
TGTGCCAGCAGCGTACAGGGACAGCCGTATAATTCACCCCTCCACTTT
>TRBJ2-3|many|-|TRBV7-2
CASSFGGSAYTQYF
TGTGCCAGCAGCTTTGGGGGGTCCGCTTATACGCAGTATTTT
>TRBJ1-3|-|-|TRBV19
CASSLRGGSRAGNTIYF
TGTGCCAGTAGTCTCCGGGGAGGGTCAAGAGCTGGAAACACCATATATTTT
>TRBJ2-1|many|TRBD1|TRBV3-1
CASSQATGARDEQFF
TGTGCCAGCAGCCAAGCTACAGGGGCTCGGGATGAGCAGTTCTTC
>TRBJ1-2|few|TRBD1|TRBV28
CASSSDRKIYGYTF
TGTGCCAGCAGTTCGGACAGGAAAATCTATGGCTACACCTTC
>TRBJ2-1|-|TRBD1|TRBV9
CASSGVRGPDEGEQFF
TGTGCCAGCAGCGGCGTCAGGGGGCCGGATGAGGGTGAGCAGTTCTTC
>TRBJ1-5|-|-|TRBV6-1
CASSQGHNSWPQHF
TGTGCCAGCAGTCAGGGACATAACAGTTGGCCCCAGCATTTT
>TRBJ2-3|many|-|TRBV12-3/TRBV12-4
CASSPGDTQYF
TGTGCCAGCAGCCCCGGGGATACGCAGTATTTT
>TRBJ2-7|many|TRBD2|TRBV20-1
CSASRSGGPYEQYF
TGCAGTGCTAGTAGGTCGGGAGGTCCCTACGAGCAGTACTTC
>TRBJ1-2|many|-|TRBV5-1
CASSLGWDPTGYTF
TGCGCCAGCAGCTTGGGCTGGGATCCCACTGGCTACACCTTC
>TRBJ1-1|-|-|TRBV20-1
CSAILGTDRTEAFF
TGCAGTGCTATCCTTGGGACGGACCGCACTGAAGCTTTCTTT
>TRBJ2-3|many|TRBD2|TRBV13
CASSFRLAGGSDTQYF
TGTGCCAGCAGCTTTAGATTAGCGGGAGGCTCAGATACGCAGTATTTT
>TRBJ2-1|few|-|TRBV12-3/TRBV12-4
CASTEGIHNEQFF
TGTGCCAGCACGGAAGGGATACACAATGAGCAGTTCTTC
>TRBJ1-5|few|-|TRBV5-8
CASSWTGRRVQPQHF
TGTGCCAGCAGCTGGACCGGGCGGCGGGTTCAGCCCCAGCATTTT
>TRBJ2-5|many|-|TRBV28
CASSRPGPGRETQYF
TGTGCCAGCAGTAGACCAGGACCGGGGAGGGAGACCCAGTACTTC
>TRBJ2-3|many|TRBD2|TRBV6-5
CASSSLGLAGSTDTQYF
TGTGCCAGCAGTTCCCTCGGACTAGCGGGGAGTACAGATACGCAGTATTTT
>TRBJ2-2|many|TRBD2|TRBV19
CASSGTLGLAGGSGELFF
TGTGCCAGCAGTGGAACACTCGGACTAGCGGGTGGTTCCGGGGAGCTGTTTTTT
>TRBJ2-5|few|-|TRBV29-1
CSVRPQETQYF
TGCAGCGTTCGTCCACAAGAGACCCAGTACTTC
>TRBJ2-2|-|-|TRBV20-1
CSARAPSRGCPDTGDLFF
TGCAGTGCTAGAGCTCCGTCTAGGGGCTGCCCGGACACCGGGGATCTGTTTTTT
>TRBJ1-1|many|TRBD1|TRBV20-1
CSARAGTAHTEAFF
TGCAGTGCTAGGGCCGGGACAGCTCACACTGAAGCTTTCTTT
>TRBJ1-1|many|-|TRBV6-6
CASSYSSGADTEAFF
TGTGCCAGCAGTTACTCGAGCGGGGCCGACACTGAAGCTTTCTTT
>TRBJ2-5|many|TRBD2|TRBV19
CASSISGWTSGSFGETQYF
TGTGCCAGTAGTATCTCGGGGTGGACTAGCGGGAGTTTCGGGGAGACCCAGTACTTC
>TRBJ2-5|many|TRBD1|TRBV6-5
CASSSNRGRLQETQYF
TGTGCCAGCAGTTCAAACAGGGGGCGACTCCAAGAGACCCAGTACTTC
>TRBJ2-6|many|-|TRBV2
CASSRGLSGANVLTF
TGTGCCAGCAGCAGGGGCCTCTCTGGGGCCAACGTCCTGACTTTC
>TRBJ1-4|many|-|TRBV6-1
CASSPLMGGTNEKLFF
TGTGCCAGCAGTCCCCTAATGGGGGGCACTAATGAAAAACTGTTTTTT
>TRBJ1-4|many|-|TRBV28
CASSLRDGTNEKLFF
TGTGCCAGCAGTTTACGGGACGGAACTAATGAAAAACTGTTTTTT
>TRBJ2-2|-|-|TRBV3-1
CASSQGFHGNTGELFF
TGTGCCAGCAGCCAAGGTTTCCACGGAAACACCGGGGAGCTGTTTTTT
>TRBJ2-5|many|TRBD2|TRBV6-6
CASSYSSSGSPMGSQETQYF
TGTGCCAGCAGTTACTCGAGTAGCGGGAGTCCCATGGGGTCCCAAGAGACCCAGTACTTC
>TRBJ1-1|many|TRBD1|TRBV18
CASSPWDSDTEAFF
TGTGCCAGCTCACCATGGGACAGCGACACTGAAGCTTTCTTT
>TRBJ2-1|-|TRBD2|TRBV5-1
CASSLVSGRENEQFF
TGCGCCAGCAGCTTGGTTAGCGGGAGGGAGAATGAGCAGTTCTTC
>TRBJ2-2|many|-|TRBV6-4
CASSGQDTGELFF
TGTGCCAGCAGTGGACAGGACACCGGGGAGCTGTTTTTT
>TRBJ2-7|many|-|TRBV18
CASSLGGQSEQYF
TGTGCCAGCTCTCTGGGGGGGCAGAGTGAGCAGTACTTC
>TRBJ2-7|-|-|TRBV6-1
CASIYGRTISYEQYF
TGTGCCAGCATATATGGCCGTACGATCTCCTACGAGCAGTACTTC
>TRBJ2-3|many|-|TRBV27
CASSLASGTDTQYF
TGTGCCAGCAGTCTTGCTTCGGGCACAGATACGCAGTATTTT
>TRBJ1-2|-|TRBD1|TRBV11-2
CASSGDRGPVDYGYTF
TGTGCCAGCAGCGGAGACAGGGGGCCAGTAGACTATGGCTACACCTTC
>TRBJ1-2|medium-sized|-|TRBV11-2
CASSSPGRIFYGYTF
TGTGCCAGCAGCTCTCCGGGACGAATCTTCTATGGCTACACCTTC
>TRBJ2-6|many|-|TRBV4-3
CASSQGEEGSGANVLTF
TGCGCCAGCAGCCAAGGAGAGGAAGGTAGCGGGGCCAACGTCCTGACTTTC
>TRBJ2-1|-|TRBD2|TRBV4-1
CASSHLDLGLAGVNEQFF
TGCGCCAGCAGCCACCTAGACTTGGGACTAGCGGGAGTTAATGAGCAGTTCTTC
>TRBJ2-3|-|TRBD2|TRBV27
CASSLEGLAGYSVDAQYF
TGTGCCAGCAGTTTAGAGGGGCTAGCGGGATACTCGGTAGATGCGCAGTATTTT
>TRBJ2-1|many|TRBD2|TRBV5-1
CASSFGPAGGNEQFF
TGCGCCAGCAGCTTTGGTCCTGCCGGGGGGAATGAGCAGTTCTTC
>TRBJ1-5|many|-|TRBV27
CASSFSHLQPQHF
TGTGCCAGCAGTTTTTCCCATCTTCAGCCCCAGCATTTT
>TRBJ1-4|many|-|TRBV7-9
CASSLARQVATNEKLFF
TGTGCCAGCAGCTTAGCGCGACAGGTTGCAACTAATGAAAAACTGTTTTTT
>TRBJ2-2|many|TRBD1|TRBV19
CASSMFRGQGTGELFF
TGTGCCAGTAGTATGTTTAGGGGGCAGGGCACCGGGGAGCTGTTTTTT
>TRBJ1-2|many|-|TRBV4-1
CASSQSPGQGDGYTF
TGCGCCAGCAGCCAAAGTCCGGGACAAGGGGACGGCTACACCTTC
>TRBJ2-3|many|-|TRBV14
CASSQGYGLVGTDTQYF
TGTGCCAGCAGCCAAGGCTATGGGCTTGTCGGCACAGATACGCAGTATTTT
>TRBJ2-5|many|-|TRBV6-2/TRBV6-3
CASRSLGISDRSQYF
TGTGCCAGCAGGAGTTTGGGGATCTCGGACCGGTCCCAGTACTTC
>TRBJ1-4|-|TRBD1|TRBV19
CASSTLAGTGYEKLFF
TGTGCCAGTAGTACTCTAGCCGGGACAGGGTACGAAAAACTGTTTTTT
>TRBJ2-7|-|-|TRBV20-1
CSAKSRIDYEQYF
TGCAGTGCTAAGTCCCGTATCGACTACGAGCAGTACTTC
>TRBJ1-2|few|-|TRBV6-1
CASRLRGGGYTF
TGTGCCAGCAGGCTCAGGGGAGGTGGCTACACCTTC
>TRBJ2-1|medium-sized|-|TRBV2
CASLRDPRNEQFF
TGTGCCAGCCTCAGGGACCCTAGGAATGAGCAGTTCTTC
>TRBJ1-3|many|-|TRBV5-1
CASSPGSQGNTIYF
TGCGCCAGCAGCCCGGGCTCACAGGGAAACACCATATATTTT
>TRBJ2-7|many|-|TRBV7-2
CASSLGSGAYEQYF
TGTGCCAGCAGCTTAGGTAGCGGAGCTTACGAGCAGTACTTC